The following is a T cell receptor beta chain sequence with its context. In TCRdb, the PCR reads were re-called with MiXCR into one record per CDR3 protein. The sample includes hundreds of thousands of distinct CDR3 sequences, less than 30% of them seen just once. This record belongs to a study of molecular identifiers for immune sequencing clone quantification. Trimming pared 8 bases from V and 4 bases from J, leaving 14 bases between. The CDR3 has 13 amino acids. Germline V gene lookup returns CDR1 LNHDA and CDR2 SQIVND (reference sequence). Source material: naive CD8+ T cells from blood, with Jurkat cell RNA spiked in. Subset: FACS-sorted CD8+CD4-CCR7+CD45RA+ naive T cells. This chain joins TRBV19 and TRBJ1-2; perhaps TRBD1 as D (6 bases). The sequence derives from a human donor in good health. Some libraries in this study had Jurkat cell RNA spiked in. CDR3 DNA sequence: TGTGCCAGTGCCGGGGGCGAAAGCTATGGCTACACCTTC. Amino acid sequence: CASAGGESYGYTF.